The 23 T cell receptor beta chains below come from one sample, sequenced in a study of cytomegalovirus exposure and HLA in healthy donors. Researchers ran the PCR with 60 Vbeta and 13 Jbeta primers. Libraries were prepared by immunoSEQ multiplex PCR; TCRdb keeps only in-frame clonotypes and omits some of them. The data contain approximately 160,000 clones, roughly 80% of them singletons. The specimen sequenced was PBMCs. These receptor sequences come from a man younger than 30 in good health and CMV-seronegative.

V gene TRBV6-5 combines with J gene TRBJ1-1; TRBD1 matches at 8 bases. Germline CDR1 is MNHEY and CDR2 is SVGAGI. The CDR3 totals 14 residues. V shed 6 bases and J 1 base; nucleotides not matched to a gene: 4. CDR3 protein: CASSRDRGNTEAFF. The DNA of the CDR3 is TGTGCCAGCAGCCGCGACAGGGGGAACACTGAAGCTTTCTTT.

V is TRBV7-9 and J is TRBJ1-1, with 8 bases fitting TRBD1. Unmatched junction bases numbered 6, after V lost 5 bases and J lost 1 base. Germline lookup yields CDR1 SEHNR and CDR2 FQNEAQ (reference sequence). There are 15 residues in the CDR3. The CDR3 DNA follows: TGTGCCAGCAGCCCCGGACAGGGCAGGAACACTGAAGCTTTCTTT. Protein product: CASSPGQGRNTEAFF. The full variable domain, its missing parts supplied by reference TRBV7-9 and TRBJ1-1, is DTGVSQNPRHKITKRGQNVTFRCDPISEHNRLYWYRQTLGQGPEFLTYFQNEAQLEKSRLLSDRFSAERPKGSFSTLEIQRTEQGDSAMYLCASSPGQGRNTEAFFGQGTRLTVV.

There are a few counts of this clone. The chain joins TRBV5-4 to TRBJ2-3; 13 bases are shared with TRBD2. CDR1 SGHNT and CDR2 YYREEE come from the germline V gene (reference sequence). V was pared by 0 bases and J by 7 bases, with 5 bases of the junction left unmatched. The CDR3 length is 16 residues. In DNA form, the CDR3 reads TGTGCCAGCAGCTTGGGGCGGGGACTAGCGGGACATACGCAGTATTTT. Its translation is CASSLGRGLAGHTQYF.

The V call is TRBV28, the J call TRBJ2-3, with D possibly matching TRBD2 (6 bases). Trimming took off 3 bases at V and 0 bases at J, with 10 bases between the two ends. CDR3 size: 15 residues. The germline gives CDR1 MDHEN, CDR2 SYDVKM. The CDR3 region is CASSFGDSSTDTQYF. The CDR3, as DNA: TGTGCCAGCAGTTTCGGGGACTCTAGCACAGATACGCAGTATTTT. Drawing the rest from reference TRBV28 and TRBJ2-3, the complete variable domain is DVKVTQSSRYLVKRTGEKVFLECVQDMDHENMFWYRQDPGLGLRLIYFSYDVKMKEKGDIPEGYSVSREKKERFSLILESASTNQTSMYLCASSFGDSSTDTQYFGPGTRLTVL.

The V call is TRBV7-9, the J call TRBJ1-1; D remains unclear. From germline, CDR1 is SEHNR and CDR2 FQNEAQ (reference sequence). V lost 5 bases and J lost 5, with 12 bases in between. The CDR3 consists of 13 residues. CDR3: CASSHLRVTEAFF. The CDR3 DNA is TGTGCCAGCAGCCATCTTAGAGTGACTGAAGCTTTCTTT.

The chain links TRBV2 to TRBJ2-1; D not resolved. Trimming removed 6 bases at V and 9 bases at J, with 9 bases between. The CDR3 is 11 amino acids. Germline V lookup: CDR1 SNHLY, CDR2 FYNNEI. This CDR3 reads CASRQSSEQFF. The CDR3 DNA reads TGTGCCAGCAGGCAAAGTAGTGAGCAGTTCTTC.

The rearrangement links TRBV30 to TRBJ2-1; 8 nucleotides line up with TRBD2. Germline V gene lookup returns CDR1 GTSNPN and CDR2 SVGIG (reference sequence). Trimming took 3 bases from V and 6 from J; bases not matched to a gene: 4. This CDR3 contains 13 residues. The CDR3 region has the DNA TGTGCCTGGAGATTGCGGGAGGCCAATGAGCAGTTCTTC. This codes for CAWRLREANEQFF.

This chain links TRBV5-8 with TRBJ1-2; 8 bases match TRBD1. CDR1 is SGHTS and CDR2 is YDEGEE in the germline V gene. With V trimmed by 4 bases and J by 4 bases, 6 bases remained unmatched. The CDR3 has 14 amino acids. The CDR3 spells CASSPSGGIYGYTF. Written as DNA, the CDR3 is TGTGCCAGCAGCCCTTCAGGGGGCATCTATGGCTACACCTTC.

The sample holds a few counts of this clone. V usage is TRBV7-2 and J usage is TRBJ1-5, with D perhaps TRBD1 (6 bases). The CDR3 covers 16 residues. Trimming took 6 bases from V and 3 from J, leaving 18 bases between them. From germline, CDR1 is SGHTA and CDR2 FQGNSA. CDR3 region: CASSFSGHLNNQPQHF. As DNA, the CDR3 is TGTGCCAGCAGTTTCTCGGGACATCTGAACAATCAGCCCCAGCATTTT.

V is TRBV5-5 and J is TRBJ1-5; the D is unclear. CDR1 and CDR2 (germline): SGHKS, YYEKEE (reference sequence). CDR3 length equals 13 residues. The V and J ends lost 0 bases and 8 bases respectively, with 9 bases between them. The chain's CDR3 is CASSLDTREPQHF. DNA of the CDR3: TGTGCCAGCAGCTTGGACACTAGGGAGCCCCAGCATTTT.

This clone was counted a single time. The chain uses TRBV5-1 and TRBJ2-7, with a weak D call TRBD2 (5 bases). CDR1 and CDR2 from the germline V gene are SGHRS and YFSETQ. The CDR3 has 13 residues. V lost 5 bases and J 3 bases, leaving 12 bases between the germline ends. This chain's CDR3 is CASREGVDYEQYF. As DNA, the CDR3 is TGCGCCAGCAGAGAGGGAGTAGACTACGAGCAGTACTTC.

V and J are TRBV7-2 and TRBJ2-6, with 8 bases lining up with TRBD2. The CDR3 is made up of 17 amino acids. Germline trimming cut 3 bases from V and 1 base from J; bases unmatched to any gene: 5. CDR1 SGHTA and CDR2 FQGNSA come from the germline V gene. CDR3: CASSFYRGGSGANVLTF. As DNA, the CDR3 is TGTGCCAGCAGCTTTTATCGGGGGGGGTCTGGGGCCAACGTCCTGACTTTC.

The chain links TRBV7-6 to TRBJ2-1, with TRBD2 matching over 11 bases. The CDR3 has 16 amino acids. Per the germline V gene, CDR1 is SGHVS and CDR2 is FNYEAQ. J was trimmed by 5 bases and V by 0 bases; bases with no gene match: 3. The CDR3 nucleotides are TGTGCCAGCAGCTTAGCTAGCGGGAGGGGGGACAATGAGCAGTTCTTC. It yields the protein CASSLASGRGDNEQFF.

This clone occurred once. The chain combines TRBV7-2 with TRBJ1-2; tentative D call: TRBD1 (6 bases). Germline V lookup: CDR1 SGHTA, CDR2 FQGNSA. The CDR3 spans 15 residues. V lost 5 bases and J lost 4, with 17 bases in between. The CDR3 region has the DNA TGTGCCAGCAGCGCTCGGGGGGGGCAGAGCTATGGCTACACCTTC. It specifies CASSARGGQSYGYTF.

This clone came up a few times. The chain links TRBV5-6 to TRBJ2-7; 15 bases line up with TRBD2. CDR1 and CDR2 (germline): SGHDT, YYEEEE. This CDR3 has 17 amino acids. Trimming at V came to 3 bases and at J to 0 bases, leaving 4 bases not matched to a gene. CDR3 DNA: TGTGCCAGCAGCTCGGGACTAGCGGGAGGCCCCTCCTACGAGCAGTACTTC. Amino acids: CASSSGLAGGPSYEQYF.

The rearrangement links TRBV5-1 to TRBJ2-1; a possible D gene is TRBD2 (5 bases). This CDR3 contains 12 residues. V gave up 2 bases and J gave up 7 bases, with 7 bases separating them. Germline-derived CDR1 and CDR2 are SGHRS and YFSETQ. The CDR3, as DNA: TGCGCCAGCAGCTTCCGCGGGAATGAGCAGTTCTTC. Its protein is CASSFRGNEQFF.

The chain combines TRBV5-4 with TRBJ2-1, with a weak D call TRBD2 (6 bases). Germline lookup yields CDR1 SGHNT and CDR2 YYREEE (reference sequence). V lost 7 bases and J 9 bases, leaving 23 bases between the germline ends. The CDR3 runs 15 residues. The CDR3 protein is CASQSPSLARGEQFF. CDR3 nucleotide sequence: TGTGCCAGCCAGAGCCCCTCACTAGCTAGGGGTGAGCAGTTCTTC.

This clone occurred a few times. This chain connects TRBV11-2 to TRBJ2-3, with D tentatively TRBD1 (5 bases). Germline V gene lookup returns CDR1 SGHAT and CDR2 FQNNGV. Trimming cost V 5 bases and J 8 bases, with 14 bases left between them. The CDR3 length is 13 residues. The CDR3 nucleotides are TGTGCCAGCAGCCCCCAGGGTTGGGGTACGCAGTATTTT. It encodes CASSPQGWGTQYF.

The sample holds one count of this clone. The chain joins TRBV7-6 to TRBJ2-7; a possible D gene is TRBD1 (6 bases). Trimming pared 1 base from V and 3 bases from J, leaving 10 bases between. There are 14 residues in the CDR3. Germline V lookup: CDR1 SGHVS, CDR2 FNYEAQ. The CDR3 DNA follows: TGTGCCAGCAGCTTAGGACAGGCCCGCTACGAGCAGTACTTC. Translating it yields CASSLGQARYEQYF.

The chain recombines TRBV9 with TRBJ2-5; tentative D call: TRBD2 (5 bases). The J call may be incorrect, as the DNA end agrees better with TRBJ2-7. There are 14 residues in the CDR3. Germline-derived CDR1 and CDR2 are SGDLS and YYNGEE. CDR3 loop: CASSDPTSGVEQYF. CDR3 DNA: TGTGCCAGCAGCGACCCAACCTCCGGGGTCGAGCAGTACTTC.

The V call is TRBV5-1, the J call TRBJ2-2; a weak D match, TRBD1 (6 bases). Germline loops: CDR1 SGHRS, CDR2 YFSETQ. The CDR3 totals 16 residues. Trimming shortened V by 4 bases and J by 4 bases, and 17 bases separated the two germline ends. This CDR3 is CASSRPTGLGTGELFF. CDR3 nucleotide sequence: TGCGCCAGCAGCCGACCTACAGGGCTGGGCACCGGGGAGCTGTTTTTT.

V usage is TRBV9 and J usage is TRBJ2-1, with D uncertain. Trimming took 0 bases from V and 6 from J, leaving 13 bases between them. CDR1 is SGDLS, CDR2 YYNGEE, per germline. This CDR3 has 15 residues. CDR3 protein: CASSVVARGSNEQFF. The CDR3 bases are TGTGCCAGCAGCGTAGTGGCCCGCGGTAGCAATGAGCAGTTCTTC.

The V call is TRBV19, the J call TRBJ1-1, with TRBD1 as a possible D gene (5 bases). This CDR3 has 13 amino acids. In germline, CDR1 is LNHDA, CDR2 SQIVND (reference sequence). Trimming took 5 bases from V and 1 from J, leaving 8 bases between them. CDR3 DNA: TGTGCCAGTAGTGAAGACAGGAACACTGAAGCTTTCTTT. This translates into CASSEDRNTEAFF.